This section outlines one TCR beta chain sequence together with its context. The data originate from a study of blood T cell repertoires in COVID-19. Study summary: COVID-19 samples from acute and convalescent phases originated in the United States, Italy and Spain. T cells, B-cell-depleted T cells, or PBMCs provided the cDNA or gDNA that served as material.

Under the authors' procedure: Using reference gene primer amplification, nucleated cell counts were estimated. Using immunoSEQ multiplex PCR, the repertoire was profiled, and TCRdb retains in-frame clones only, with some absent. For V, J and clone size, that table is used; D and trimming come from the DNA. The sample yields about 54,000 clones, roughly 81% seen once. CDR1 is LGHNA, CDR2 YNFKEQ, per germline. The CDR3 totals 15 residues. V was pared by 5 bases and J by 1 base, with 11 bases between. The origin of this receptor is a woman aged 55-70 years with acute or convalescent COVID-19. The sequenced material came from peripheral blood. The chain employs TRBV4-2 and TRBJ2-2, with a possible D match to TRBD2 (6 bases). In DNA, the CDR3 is TGTGCCAGCAGCGAGACGGGGGAGAACACCGGGGAGCTGTTTTTT. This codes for CASSETGENTGELFF.